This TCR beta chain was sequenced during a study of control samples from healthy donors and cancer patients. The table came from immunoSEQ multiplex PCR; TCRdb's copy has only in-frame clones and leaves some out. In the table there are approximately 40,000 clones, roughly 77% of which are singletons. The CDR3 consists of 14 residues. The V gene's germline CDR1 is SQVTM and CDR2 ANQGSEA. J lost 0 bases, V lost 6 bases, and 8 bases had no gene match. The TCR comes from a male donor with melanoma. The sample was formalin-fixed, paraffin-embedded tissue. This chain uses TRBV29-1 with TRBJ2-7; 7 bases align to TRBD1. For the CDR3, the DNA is TGCAGCGTAACCGGGACAGTTTCCTCCTACGAGCAGTACTTC. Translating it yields CSVTGTVSSYEQYF.